The clone carrying this T cell receptor (beta chain) has just a few counts. This sample is part of a study of blood T cell repertoires in COVID-19. Across the study: The analysed material was cDNA or gDNA that came from T cells, B-cell-depleted T cells, or PBMCs.

The germline V gene has CDR1 MNHNS and CDR2 SASEGT. This CDR3 region has 15 residues. The V gene lost 3 bases and the J gene lost 0 bases, with 9 bases spanning the gap. Clones were read by immunoSEQ multiplex PCR, and TCRdb kept only the in-frame ones, dropping some. The data hold approximately 450,000 clones, with 85% to 90% observed a single time. The V gene is TRBV6-1, the J gene TRBJ1-5; D not resolved. Sequenced: peripheral blood. This sequence originates from a woman aged 25 to 39 with acute or convalescent COVID-19. The CDR3 reads CASSEAGYSNQPQHF. CDR3 bases: TGTGCCAGCAGTGAGGCGGGATATAGCAATCAGCCCCAGCATTTT.